This TCR beta chain was recovered during a study of shared clonotypes between healthy human individuals. The repertoire was sequenced with immunoSEQ multiplex PCR; TCRdb's copy has only in-frame clones and lacks some. Counted here are about 470,000 clones, 70% to 80% occurring once; the ten biggest clones make up roughly an eighth. The donors, healthy adults who were HIV-negative, had experienced no recent acute infections or vaccinations. Trimming pared 4 bases from V and 3 bases from J, leaving 10 bases between. This CDR3 has 14 residues. Per the germline V gene, CDR1 is GTSNPN and CDR2 is SVGIG (reference sequence).

The sequenced material came from PBMCs. The chain joins TRBV30 to TRBJ1-6; D uncertain. This receptor was taken from a woman aged 40 to 55 in good health. Some clones in this sample may be carry-over from other donors' samples. DNA for the CDR3: TGTGCCTGGACCATGACGGGCTATAATTCACCCCTCCACTTT. It is translated as CAWTMTGYNSPLHF.